The 30 T cell receptor beta chains below all came from one sample that was sequenced in a study of early T cells in non-severe SARS-CoV-2 infection. Using its own MiXCR run on the 5' RACE reads, TCRdb lists one record per CDR3 protein. Counted here are about 77,000 distinct CDR3 sequences, approximately 16% occurring once; the ten biggest clones make up 2.9%. Sequenced sample: whole blood. All receptors come from an adult who was a healthcare worker with PCR-confirmed SARS-CoV-2 infection or an uninfected control (not recorded which).

This clonotype was seen at least ten times. The rearrangement joins TRBV6-2 or TRBV6-3 to TRBJ1-5, with 7 bases lining up with TRBD1. V lost 10 bases, J lost 4 bases, and 10 bases stayed unmatched. There are 14 residues in the CDR3. Germline V CDR1 and CDR2: MNHEY, SVGEGT. The CDR3 DNA reads as TGTGCCACCAAACCAGGGGGAGATAATCAGCCCCAGCATTTT. It translates to CATKPGGDNQPQHF.

This clonotype was seen only a few times. The V gene is TRBV7-6, the J gene TRBJ2-2, with 9 bases lining up with TRBD1. Germline CDR1 is SGHVS and CDR2 is FNYEAQ. The CDR3 spans 17 residues. Trimming at V came to 4 bases and at J to 5 bases, leaving 11 bases not matched to a gene. The CDR3 protein is CASSYIPQGAVTGELFF. The CDR3 DNA reads as TGTGCCAGCAGCTACATTCCACAGGGGGCAGTAACCGGGGAGCTGTTTTTT.

In its sample, this clonotype was seen many times. This sequence joins TRBV10-2 and TRBJ1-4; D not resolved. Germline V lookup: CDR1 WSHSY, CDR2 SAAADI. Trimming took off 4 bases at V and 8 bases at J, with 14 bases between the two ends. The CDR3 loop spans 14 amino acids. Here the CDR3 DNA reads TGCGCCAGCAGTGTAACGTCCTCCTCCGAAAAACTGTTTTTT. Its protein is CASSVTSSSEKLFF.

A few counts support this clonotype. The chain couples TRBV6-6 to TRBJ1-5; no firm D call. Germline V lookup: CDR1 MNHNY, CDR2 SVGAGI (reference sequence). With 4 bases removed from V and 4 bases from J, the gap between germline ends came to 8 bases. The CDR3 is 13 amino acids. In DNA, the CDR3 is TGTGCCAGCAGTTTACTGGATAATCAGCCCCAGCATTTT. This codes for CASSLLDNQPQHF.

Only a few counts were recorded for this clonotype. This chain uses TRBV30 with TRBJ1-2; TRBD1 might be the D (5 bases). The CDR3 consists of 13 residues. The V gene lost 5 bases and the J gene lost 3 bases, with 13 bases spanning the gap. The germline V gene has CDR1 GTSNPN and CDR2 SVGIG (reference sequence). The chain's CDR3 is CAWRTGGHYGYTF. CDR3 nucleotide sequence: TGTGCCTGGCGGACGGGGGGACACTATGGCTACACCTTC.

The table lists this clonotype with a few counts. DNA of the CDR3: TGCGCCAGCAGCTTGCGGGGGGTTCCCACAGATACGCAGTATTTT. It encodes CASSLRGVPTDTQYF. This rearrangement joins TRBV5-1 to TRBJ2-3; 7 bases map to TRBD2. V lost 1 base, J lost 2 bases, and 4 bases stayed unmatched. CDR1 SGHRS and CDR2 YFSETQ come from the germline V gene. This CDR3 comprises 15 residues.

The rearrangement joins TRBV7-3 to TRBJ2-1, with 9 bases aligning to TRBD2. The CDR3 has 16 amino acids. V lost 5 bases and J lost 7; bases outside the gene matches: 12. Germline lookup yields CDR1 SGHTA and CDR2 FQGTGA. Here the CDR3 reads CASSGPGAGGGNEQFF. In nucleotides, the CDR3 is TGTGCCAGCAGCGGCCCAGGGGCGGGAGGGGGTAATGAGCAGTTCTTC.

The chain carries TRBV29-1 and TRBJ2-2; 7 nucleotides line up with TRBD2. The CDR3 sequence is 14 residues long. The ends lost 4 bases at V and 2 bases at J; junction bases unmatched: 4. Germline loops: CDR1 SQVTM, CDR2 ANQGSEA. CDR3 nucleotides: TGCAGCGTTGGGGAGCGGGGCAACACCGGGGAGCTGTTTTTT. This codes for CSVGERGNTGELFF.

This clonotype was seen only a few times. J is TRBJ2-7 and V is TRBV19; TRBD1 agrees at 7 bases. This CDR3 comprises 14 residues. Germline loops: CDR1 LNHDA, CDR2 SQIVND (reference sequence). V gave up 3 bases and J gave up 0 bases; unmatched junction bases: 2. CDR3 DNA: TGTGCCAGTAGTATTCAGGGGGACTCCTACGAGCAGTACTTC. Encoded protein: CASSIQGDSYEQYF.

This clonotype was observed many times. The V and J genes are TRBV20-1 and TRBJ1-4; D remains ambiguous. This CDR3 contains 13 residues. Germline assignment: CDR1 DFQATT and CDR2 SNEGSKA (reference sequence). Deletions cut 0 bases from V and 5 bases from J, with 7 bases between. DNA of the CDR3: TGCAGTGCTAGAGACAGCGCGAATGAAAAACTGTTTTTT. This codes for CSARDSANEKLFF.

In this sample, this clonotype turned up a few times. The genes are TRBV15 and TRBJ2-3; 8 bases agree with TRBD1. Germline CDR1 reads LNHNV; CDR2 reads YYDKDF (reference sequence). The CDR3 consists of 17 residues. With V trimmed by 0 bases and J by 1 base, 6 bases remained unmatched. The DNA for the CDR3 is TGTGCCACCAGCAGAGAAAGGACAGGGATGGGCACAGATACGCAGTATTTT. This sequence encodes CATSRERTGMGTDTQYF. Complete variable domain (other parts from reference TRBV15 and TRBJ2-3): DAMVIQNPRYQVTQFGKPVTLSCSQTLNHNVMYWYQQKSSQAPKLLFHYYDKDFNNEADTPDNFQSRRPNTSFCFLDIRSPGLGDTAMYLCATSRERTGMGTDTQYFGPGTRLTVL.

The table lists this clonotype with a few counts. The chain links TRBV30 to TRBJ2-5, with D possibly being TRBD2 (6 bases). Germline CDR1 GTSNPN, CDR2 SVGIG (reference sequence). V lost 0 bases and J lost 4, with 12 bases in between. The CDR3 has 14 amino acids. The CDR3 DNA sequence: TGTGCCTGGAGTGTAACTAGCTTGGGAGAGACCCAGTACTTC. Translating it yields CAWSVTSLGETQYF.

In this sample, this clonotype turned up a few times. The V gene is TRBV10-1, the J gene TRBJ2-3, with D possibly TRBD2 on 6 matching bases. The CDR3 totals 16 residues. The germline gives CDR1 WNHNN, CDR2 SYGVQD (reference sequence). V dropped 3 bases and J dropped 0 bases, with 13 bases sitting between them. The CDR3 sequence is CASSDSLARSTDTQYF. The CDR3 bases are TGCGCCAGCAGTGATTCACTAGCCCGGAGCACAGATACGCAGTATTTT.

In DNA, the CDR3 is TGCAGTGCTAGTGTAAGCGGGAGCTCCTACAATGAGCAGTTCTTC. Amino acids: CSASVSGSSYNEQFF. The chain recombines TRBV20-1 with TRBJ2-1; 8 bases are shared with TRBD2. The ends lost 3 bases at V and 0 bases at J; junction bases unmatched: 4. Germline V gene data show CDR1 as DFQATT and CDR2 as SNEGSKA (reference sequence). The CDR3 is made up of 15 amino acids.

This rearrangement joins TRBV27 to TRBJ2-5; TRBD1 matches at 9 bases. CDR1 MNHEY and CDR2 SMNVEV come from the germline V gene (reference sequence). This CDR3 has 15 amino acids. V trimming: 5 bases; J trimming: 6 bases; junction bases outside the gene matches: 10. CDR3 protein: CASSPRTGAMKTQYF. CDR3 nucleotide sequence: TGTGCCAGCAGTCCAAGGACAGGGGCGATGAAGACCCAGTACTTC.

The CDR3 region is CATSDFGTGDYNEQFF. DNA for the CDR3: TGTGCCACCAGTGATTTTGGGACAGGAGATTACAATGAGCAGTTCTTC. This chain connects TRBV24-1 to TRBJ2-1, with 8 bases identical to TRBD1. The germline V gene encodes CDR1 KGHDR and CDR2 SFDVKD. Trimming took 1 base from V and 4 from J; bases not matched to a gene: 5. The CDR3 loop spans 16 amino acids.

This clonotype was detected only a few times. This rearrangement joins TRBV3-1 to TRBJ2-1; D is perhaps TRBD2 (5 bases). Trimming took off 3 bases at V and 6 bases at J, with 9 bases between the two ends. Looked up from germline, CDR1 is LGHDT and CDR2 is YNNKEL (reference sequence). This CDR3 comprises 13 residues. The CDR3 nucleotides are TGTGCCAGCAGCCAGAGCGGAGGCAATGAGCAGTTCTTC. Its translation is CASSQSGGNEQFF.

In its sample, this clonotype was seen many times. V is TRBV12-3 or TRBV12-4 and J is TRBJ2-1, with a possible D match to TRBD2 (5 bases). The CDR3 loop spans 13 amino acids. V lost 11 bases, J lost 6 bases, and 17 bases lay in between. CDR3 coding DNA: TGTGCCGTAACAATAATAGGAGGCAATGAGCAGTTCTTC. This sequence encodes CAVTIIGGNEQFF.

The J gene is TRBJ2-2, the V gene TRBV29-1, with TRBD2 matching over 7 bases. With 6 bases clipped from V and 6 bases from J, the junction kept 7 bases outside the gene matches. The CDR3 loop spans 13 amino acids. Germline CDR1 SQVTM, CDR2 ANQGSEA. CDR3 nucleotide sequence: TGCAGCGTGACGAACCGGGGGGCCGGGGAGCTGTTTTTT. Amino acid sequence: CSVTNRGAGELFF.

This clonotype was picked up a small number of times. The genes are TRBV25-1 and TRBJ2-3; D call uncertain. V was trimmed by 7 bases and J by 7 bases, leaving 12 bases between them. CDR1 and CDR2 from the germline V gene are MGHDK and SYGVNS. The CDR3 is 12 amino acids. CDR3 sequence: CASTGNQNTQYF. CDR3 in DNA: TGTGCCAGCACCGGTAATCAAAATACGCAGTATTTT.

This clonotype came up a few times. The chain has TRBV3-1 and TRBJ1-5, with TRBD1 matching 11 bases. In germline, CDR1 is LGHDT, CDR2 YNNKEL (reference sequence). Trimming took 1 base from V and 11 from J; bases not matched to a gene: 10. The CDR3 sequence is 16 residues long. The CDR3 bases are TGTGCCAGCAGCCAAGGGAGTACCGGGACAGGGGGGACCCAGCATTTT. It encodes CASSQGSTGTGGTQHF.

This clonotype was observed a few times. This sequence joins TRBV29-1 and TRBJ2-1; unclear D gene. Trimming left V 0 bases short and J 8 bases short, with 17 bases between. Germline V CDR1 and CDR2: SQVTM, ANQGSEA. The CDR3 sequence is 15 residues long. DNA for the CDR3: TGCAGCGTTGAAGAATCAGTGGGTGCGCGTGATGAGCAGTTCTTC. Protein product: CSVEESVGARDEQFF.

The sample holds a few counts of this clonotype. The chain uses TRBV29-1 and TRBJ2-1; D unclear. The CDR3 covers 14 residues. Trimming removed 1 base at V and 5 bases at J, with 12 bases between. Germline V gene data show CDR1 as SQVTM and CDR2 as ANQGSEA. CDR3 DNA sequence: TGCAGCGTTGAAGGCACAGCTCTTGACAATGAGCAGTTCTTC. This translates into CSVEGTALDNEQFF.

V usage is TRBV10-3 and J usage is TRBJ2-7; the match to TRBD1 covers 7 bases. The CDR3 runs 13 residues. Germline V gene sequence: CDR1 ENHRY, CDR2 SYGVKD. V dropped 4 bases and J dropped 4; count of bases not matched to a gene: 4. The DNA of the CDR3 is TGTGCCATCAGTGCGGCGACAGGGTACGAGCAGTACTTC. Encoded protein: CAISAATGYEQYF.

This clonotype was counted a few times. V is TRBV30 and J is TRBJ1-1, with D possibly matching TRBD1 (5 bases). From germline, CDR1 is GTSNPN and CDR2 SVGIG (reference sequence). Trimming pared 0 bases from V and 1 base from J, leaving 12 bases between. This CDR3 contains 15 residues. The CDR3 loop is CAWSVGSTANTEAFF. Here the CDR3 DNA reads TGTGCCTGGAGTGTAGGTTCGACAGCGAACACTGAAGCTTTCTTT.

The sample holds a few counts of this clonotype. V and J are TRBV3-1 and TRBJ1-1, with D unresolved. V was cut by 1 base and J by 1 base, with 7 bases left in between. This CDR3 contains 14 residues. Per germline, CDR1 LGHDT and CDR2 YNNKEL (reference sequence). CDR3: CASSQVRGNTEAFF. DNA of the CDR3: TGTGCCAGCAGCCAAGTCAGAGGGAACACTGAAGCTTTCTTT.

This clonotype was seen a few times. The V and J genes are TRBV6-5 and TRBJ1-2, with D possibly matching TRBD1 (6 bases). The CDR3 runs to 15 residues. With 6 bases removed from V and 0 bases from J, the gap between germline ends came to 14 bases. Germline V CDR1 and CDR2: MNHEY, SVGAGI. The CDR3 spells CASSSYRGANYGYTF. CDR3 nucleotides: TGTGCCAGCAGCAGTTATAGGGGGGCTAACTATGGCTACACCTTC.

This clonotype was counted between two and nine times. This chain uses TRBV19 with TRBJ2-7; D possibly corresponds to TRBD1 (5 bases). Trimming cost V 5 bases and J 2 bases, with 10 bases left between them. There are 13 residues in the CDR3. Germline CDR1 reads LNHDA; CDR2 reads SQIVND (reference sequence). The CDR3 DNA reads TGTGCCAGTAGTGCTGGACAACCCTACGAGCAGTACTTC. This gives the protein CASSAGQPYEQYF. Supplemented by reference TRBV19 and TRBJ2-7, the full variable domain reads DGGITQSPKYLFRKEGQNVTLSCEQNLNHDAMYWYRQDPGQGLRLIYYSQIVNDFQKGDIAEGYSVSREKKESFPLTVTSAQKNPTAFYLCASSAGQPYEQYFGPGTRLTVT.

This clonotype was found many times. This chain connects TRBV6-4 to TRBJ1-6, with 9 bases aligning to TRBD1. The CDR3 consists of 16 residues. The J segment lost 7 bases and the V segment lost 5 bases, leaving 9 bases of the junction unmatched. Germline V CDR1 and CDR2: MRHNA, SNTAGT. DNA of the CDR3: TGTGCCAGCAGTCAACTCGCCGGGACAGGGAATTCACCCCTCCACTTT. It specifies CASSQLAGTGNSPLHF.

J is TRBJ2-7 and V is TRBV30, with D unresolved. The germline V and J ends were trimmed by 1 base and 3 bases, with 7 bases remaining between them. Germline lookup yields CDR1 GTSNPN and CDR2 SVGIG (reference sequence). The CDR3 is 12 residues long. The CDR3 DNA reads as TGTGCCTGGAGTGCTCAATTCTACGAGCAGTACTTC. It yields the protein CAWSAQFYEQYF. The full variable domain, with the rest looked up from reference TRBV30 and TRBJ2-7, is SQTIHQWPATLVQPVGSPLSLECTVEGTSNPNLYWYRQAAGRGLQLLFYSVGIGQISSEVPQNLSASRPQDRQFILSSKKLLLSDSGFYLCAWSAQFYEQYFGPGTRLTVT.